This T cell receptor (beta chain) was captured in a study of shared clonotypes between healthy human individuals. Study-wide points: Generation of non-shared clonotypes was less probable than generation of clonotypes shared by all four donors.

In regard to this clone: Its antigen is unknown.

The ends were cut back, 2 bases at V and 6 bases at J, with 8 bases in the middle. There are 12 residues in the CDR3. The germline V gene has CDR1 MDHEN and CDR2 SYDVKM. Cells designated naive CD8 were CD45RO-negative and were positively selected for CCR7, with terminally differentiated effector memory CD45RA+ cells excluded. In the authors' workflow: Filtering differed because ImmunoSEQ produced junction-only sequences that carried no quality scores. Clones were sequenced by immunoSEQ multiplex PCR, and TCRdb holds only the in-frame ones, with some missing. V, J and clone size are taken as reported in that table, and D and trimming were inferred from the DNA itself. The data hold hundreds of thousands of clones, with 96% observed a single time.

The sequencing input was naive CD8+ T cells sorted from blood. The clonotype comes from a woman aged 25-40 years in good health. The chain is built from TRBV28 and TRBJ2-7; D unclear. The CDR3 loop is CASSLGQPEQYF. Here the CDR3 DNA reads TGTGCCAGCAGTTTAGGTCAGCCCGAGCAGTACTTC.